This T cell receptor (beta chain) was retrieved from a study of human T cells and chemical hapten exposure. Remarks on this clonotype: Its antigen is still unknown. The junction shows a germline mismatch at one end, possibly a read error.

As for time point: patch test 1, 2 weeks after DPC sensitization. As for treatment: therapeutic diphenylcyclopropenone sensitization with weekly scalp DPC. Per the germline V gene, CDR1 is SGHTA and CDR2 is FQGTGA. The length of the CDR3 is 16 residues. The library attached unique molecular identifiers to individual cDNA molecules. TCRdb re-analysed the RACE reads in MiXCR, keeping a single row per CDR3 protein. The sample yields 65,000 to 80,000 distinct CDR3 sequences, around 10% seen once. Whole-study findings and limits: TCRs at a frequency above 1 in 1000 stayed unchanged with DPC sensitization. Alopecia in the donors means their immune response may deviate from healthy people's.

The chain uses TRBV7-3 and TRBJ2-2; D perhaps matches TRBD1 (5 bases). This receptor was obtained from a woman aged 45-65 years with alopecia areata. Some clones in this sample may be carry-over from other donors' samples. Sample: whole blood, taken in connection with sensitization to the hapten diphenylcyclopropenone (DPC). This chain's CDR3 is CAGSLNLGAGTGELFF. For the CDR3, the DNA is TGTGCCGGCAGCTTAAACCTAGGGGCCGGGACCGGGGAGCTGTTTTTT.